This T cell receptor (beta chain) was captured in a study of control samples from healthy donors and cancer patients. Only in-frame clones appear in the TCRdb table, and some are missing; sequencing was by immunoSEQ multiplex PCR. The sample carries approximately 120,000 clones, roughly 90% recorded once. The sequence came from a man younger than 30 in good health. The sample was blood.

The chain's CDR3 is CASTRLAGRINEQFF. For the CDR3, the DNA is TGTGCCAGCACCAGACTAGCGGGACGGATCAATGAGCAGTTCTTC. The chain links TRBV25-1 to TRBJ2-1; 11 bases are a match to TRBD2. V shed 7 bases, J shed 6 bases, and the junction held 8 bases outside the gene matches. Germline lookup yields CDR1 MGHDK and CDR2 SYGVNS. CDR3 size: 15 residues. Full variable domain (remainder filled in from reference TRBV25-1 and TRBJ2-1): EADIYQTPRYLVIGTGKKITLECSQTMGHDKMYWYQQDPGMELHLIHYSYGVNSTEKGDLSSESTVSRIRTEHFPLTLESARPSHTSQYLCASTRLAGRINEQFFGPGTRLTVL.